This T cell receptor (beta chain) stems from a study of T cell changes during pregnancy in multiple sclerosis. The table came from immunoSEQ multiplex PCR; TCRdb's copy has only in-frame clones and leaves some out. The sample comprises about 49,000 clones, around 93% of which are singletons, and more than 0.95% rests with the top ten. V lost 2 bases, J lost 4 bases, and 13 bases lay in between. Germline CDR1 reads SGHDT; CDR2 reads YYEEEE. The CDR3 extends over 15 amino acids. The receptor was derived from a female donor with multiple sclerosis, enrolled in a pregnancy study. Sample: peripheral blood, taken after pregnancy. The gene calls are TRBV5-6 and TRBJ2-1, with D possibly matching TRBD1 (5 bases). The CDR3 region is CASSLPRVKYNEQFF. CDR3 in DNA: TGTGCCAGCAGCTTACCCAGGGTGAAGTACAATGAGCAGTTCTTC. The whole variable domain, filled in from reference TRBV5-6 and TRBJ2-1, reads DAGVTQSPTHLIKTRGQQVTLRCSPKSGHDTVSWYQQALGQGPQFIFQYYEEEERQRGNFPDRFSGHQFPNYSSELNVNALLLGDSALYLCASSLPRVKYNEQFFGPGTRLTVL.